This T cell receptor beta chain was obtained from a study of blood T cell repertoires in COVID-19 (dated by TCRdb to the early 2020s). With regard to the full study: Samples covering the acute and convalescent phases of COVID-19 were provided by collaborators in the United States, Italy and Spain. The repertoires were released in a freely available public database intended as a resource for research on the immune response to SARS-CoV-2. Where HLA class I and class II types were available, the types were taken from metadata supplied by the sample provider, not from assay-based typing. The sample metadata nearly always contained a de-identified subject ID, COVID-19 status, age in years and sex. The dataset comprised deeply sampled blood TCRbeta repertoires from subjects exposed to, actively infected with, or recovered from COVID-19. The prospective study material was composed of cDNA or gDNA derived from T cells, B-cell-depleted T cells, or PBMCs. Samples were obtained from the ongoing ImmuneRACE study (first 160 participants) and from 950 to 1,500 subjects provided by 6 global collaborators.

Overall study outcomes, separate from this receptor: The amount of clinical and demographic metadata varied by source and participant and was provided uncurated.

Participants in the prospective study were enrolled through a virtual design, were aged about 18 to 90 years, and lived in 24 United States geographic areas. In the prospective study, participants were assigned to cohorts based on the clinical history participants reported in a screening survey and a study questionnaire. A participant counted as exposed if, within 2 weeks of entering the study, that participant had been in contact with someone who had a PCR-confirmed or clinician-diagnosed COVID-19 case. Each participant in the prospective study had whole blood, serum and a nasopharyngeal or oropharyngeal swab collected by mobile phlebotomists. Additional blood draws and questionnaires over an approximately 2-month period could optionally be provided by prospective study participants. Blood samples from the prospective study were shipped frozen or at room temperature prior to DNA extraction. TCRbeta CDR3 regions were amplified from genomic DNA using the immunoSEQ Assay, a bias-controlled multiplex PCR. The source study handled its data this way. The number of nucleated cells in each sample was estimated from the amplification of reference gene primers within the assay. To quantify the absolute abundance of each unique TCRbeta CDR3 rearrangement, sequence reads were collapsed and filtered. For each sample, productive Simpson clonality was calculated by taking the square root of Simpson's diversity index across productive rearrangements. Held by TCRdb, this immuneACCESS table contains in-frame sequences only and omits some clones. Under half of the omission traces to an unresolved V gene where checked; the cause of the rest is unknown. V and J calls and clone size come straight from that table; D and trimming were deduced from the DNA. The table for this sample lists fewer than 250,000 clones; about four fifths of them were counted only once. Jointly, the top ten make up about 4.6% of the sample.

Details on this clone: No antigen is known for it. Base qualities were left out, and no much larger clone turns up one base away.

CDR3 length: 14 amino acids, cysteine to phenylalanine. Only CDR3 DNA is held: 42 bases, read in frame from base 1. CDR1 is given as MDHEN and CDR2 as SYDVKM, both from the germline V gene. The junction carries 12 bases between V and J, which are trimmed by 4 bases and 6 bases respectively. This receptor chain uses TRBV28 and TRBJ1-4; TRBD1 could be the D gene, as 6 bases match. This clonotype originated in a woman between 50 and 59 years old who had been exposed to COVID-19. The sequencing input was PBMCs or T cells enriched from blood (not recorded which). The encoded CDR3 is CASSSVQGHEKLFF. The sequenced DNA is TGTGCCAGCAGTTCGGTCCAGGGGCATGAAAAACTGTTTTTT.